Reported below is one T cell receptor (beta chain). From germline, CDR1 is SGHDT and CDR2 YYEEEE. Deletions cut 4 bases from V and 7 bases from J, with 17 bases between. This CDR3 contains 15 residues. Enrolled through a virtual design, the participants were between roughly 18 and 90 years of age and came from about two dozen US areas. Clinical history reported by participants formed the basis on which cohorts were assigned. These data are taken from a study of blood T cell repertoires in COVID-19. Study context: Researchers got acute and convalescent COVID-19 samples from the United States, Italy and Spain.

The authors' processing: From reference gene primer amplification, estimates of nucleated cell counts were derived. Sequenced by immunoSEQ multiplex PCR; TCRdb stores in-frame clones only, minus some. V and J calls and clone size are given by that table; D and trimming were obtained from the DNA. The sample has around 50,000 clones; around 73% are singletons. Sequencing was performed on PBMCs or T cells enriched from blood (not recorded which). The chain couples TRBV5-6 to TRBJ2-2; D call uncertain. This clonotype was sampled from a woman in her forties or fifties with acute COVID-19. CDR3 residues: CASSPLDHVGGELFF. The CDR3, as DNA: TGTGCCAGCAGCCCCCTAGACCACGTAGGCGGGGAGCTGTTTTTT.